The rows below give T cell receptor beta chains drawn from one sample of a study of PD-1 blockade in classical Hodgkin lymphoma. Using immunoSEQ multiplex PCR, the repertoire was profiled, and TCRdb retains in-frame clones only, with some absent. Of just under 100,000 clones detected, 75% to 90% appear once; the ten largest clones hold more than 9%. The material sequenced was peripheral blood mononuclear cells (PBMCs), taken at baseline. The receptors originated from a human donor with classical Hodgkin lymphoma. Both conserved end residues are part of each CDR3. The D gene is left open where the match is weak. Clone size appears in some rows only: once, few, many, or a class for an expanded clone.

V	D	size	J	DNA	CDR3
TRBV6-1	TRBD2	.	TRBJ2-2	TGTGCCAGCAGACAACTAGCGGGAAACACCGGGGAGCTGTTTTTT	CASRQLAGNTGELFF
TRBV5-3	.	.	TRBJ2-7	TGTGCCAGAAGCTTGGAAGTCAGATTCTACGAGCAGTACTTC	CARSLEVRFYEQYF
TRBV7-2	TRBD1	.	TRBJ2-2	TGTGCCAGCAGCCCTCGGGACAGGGGAAGGAGCGGGGAGCTGTTTTTT	CASSPRDRGRSGELFF
TRBV6-5	.	.	TRBJ1-1	TGTGCCAGCAGTTACTCGAGGGGCACTGAAGCTTTCTTT	CASSYSRGTEAFF
TRBV10-1	TRBD2	.	TRBJ2-1	TGCGCCAGCAGCACGGGACTAGCGGGAGCTAATGAGCAGTTCTTC	CASSTGLAGANEQFF
TRBV7-9	.	medium-sized	TRBJ1-1	TGTGCCAGCAGCCTAGCCCCGGGACCGTTGAACACTGAAGCTTTCTTT	CASSLAPGPLNTEAFF
TRBV9	TRBD1	.	TRBJ1-2	TGTGCCAGCAGCGTAGAGGGGGGGACAGGGCTTTATGGCTACACCTTC	CASSVEGGTGLYGYTF
TRBV5-6	.	.	TRBJ2-3	TGTGCCAGCAGCTCGCGGAGGGGACCGACAGATACGCAGTATTTT	CASSSRRGPTDTQYF
TRBV11-2	.	.	TRBJ1-2	TGTGCCAGCAGCTTAGATTTGGGGTCCTATGGCTACACCTTC	CASSLDLGSYGYTF
TRBV5-1	.	.	TRBJ1-3	TGCGCCAGCAGCGCGTACTCTGGAAACACCATATATTTT	CASSAYSGNTIYF
TRBV7-8	.	.	TRBJ2-7	TGTGCCAGCAGCTTAGGTGCAGGTTCCTACGAGCAGTACTTC	CASSLGAGSYEQYF
TRBV15	.	.	TRBJ1-1	TGTGCCACCAGCAGAGCGGCAGGCAACACTGAAGCTTTCTTT	CATSRAAGNTEAFF
TRBV28	.	.	TRBJ1-5	TGTGCCAGCAGTTTTACCAGCGGCAATCAGCCCCAGCATTTT	CASSFTSGNQPQHF
TRBV13	TRBD2	.	TRBJ2-7	TGTGCCAGCAGCTTAGGTGCGGGAGGGCCCTACGAGCAGTACTTC	CASSLGAGGPYEQYF
TRBV7-9	.	.	TRBJ1-1	TGTGCCAGCAGGGCGAAGAGGAGGTTGGACACTGAAGCTTTCTTT	CASRAKRRLDTEAFF
TRBV6-6	TRBD1	.	TRBJ2-7	TGTGCCAGCAGTTATACCGGGACAGGGGGCAACGAGCAGTACTTC	CASSYTGTGGNEQYF
TRBV7-9	TRBD2	once	TRBJ2-7	TGTGCCAGCAGCTTACGACTAGCGGGGATCTACGAGCAGTACTTC	CASSLRLAGIYEQYF
TRBV5-4	.	.	TRBJ2-1	TGTGCCAGCAGCTCGGGATCTCTGGGCAGCTCCTACAATGAGCAGTTCTTC	CASSSGSLGSSYNEQFF
TRBV5-1	.	.	TRBJ1-1	TGCGCCAGCAGCTTTTCCCCATCGGGGGTGAACACTGAAGCTTTCTTT	CASSFSPSGVNTEAFF
TRBV27	.	.	TRBJ2-7	TGTGCCAGCAGTTTCATGGGCGGGGAGCAGTACTTC	CASSFMGGEQYF
TRBV5-1	TRBD2	.	TRBJ2-2	TGCGCCAGCAGCTTGGGGCTAGCGGGAGGAGCCGGGGAGCTGTTTTTT	CASSLGLAGGAGELFF
TRBV7-6	TRBD2	.	TRBJ2-1	TGTGCCAGCAGCTTTTCGGGGGGGACTAGCGGGAGGCCCCATGAGCAGTTCTTC	CASSFSGGTSGRPHEQFF